Sequencing of this T cell receptor beta chain was carried out in a study of CD8+ T cells in alopecia areata. The study, taken as a whole, reports: Expanded CD8+ clones among the top 100, as well as scalp clonality, were significantly decreased by tofacitinib. Scalp specimens additionally yield sequences from normal skin's resident alphabeta T cells.

Treatment in this sample: oral pan-JAK inhibitor, 5-10 mg twice daily. Alopecia areata patients provided lesional scalp punch biopsies and peripheral blood. The sorting of PBMCs gave CD4+ and CD8+ T cells. In the case of this clone: The antigen is unknown.

V gave up 4 bases and J gave up 4 bases, with 19 bases separating them. The CDR3 is 16 amino acids. Looked up from germline, CDR1 is SGHRS and CDR2 is YFSETQ. RNA was extracted and reverse transcribed into cDNA as the sequencing template. Assay used: immunoSEQ multiplex PCR; TCRdb lists only in-frame clones, some missing. The sample lists about 270,000 clones; 60% were seen once. The sample was CD4+ T cells sorted from blood, taken at approximately week 52, from a patient treated with tofacitinib. The V and J genes are TRBV5-1 and TRBJ2-3, with D tentatively TRBD1 (6 bases). The receptor was isolated from a human donor with alopecia areata. The CDR3 is CASSPGTGTRPDTQYF. CDR3 coding DNA: TGCGCCAGCAGCCCCGGCACAGGGACACGGCCAGATACGCAGTATTTT.